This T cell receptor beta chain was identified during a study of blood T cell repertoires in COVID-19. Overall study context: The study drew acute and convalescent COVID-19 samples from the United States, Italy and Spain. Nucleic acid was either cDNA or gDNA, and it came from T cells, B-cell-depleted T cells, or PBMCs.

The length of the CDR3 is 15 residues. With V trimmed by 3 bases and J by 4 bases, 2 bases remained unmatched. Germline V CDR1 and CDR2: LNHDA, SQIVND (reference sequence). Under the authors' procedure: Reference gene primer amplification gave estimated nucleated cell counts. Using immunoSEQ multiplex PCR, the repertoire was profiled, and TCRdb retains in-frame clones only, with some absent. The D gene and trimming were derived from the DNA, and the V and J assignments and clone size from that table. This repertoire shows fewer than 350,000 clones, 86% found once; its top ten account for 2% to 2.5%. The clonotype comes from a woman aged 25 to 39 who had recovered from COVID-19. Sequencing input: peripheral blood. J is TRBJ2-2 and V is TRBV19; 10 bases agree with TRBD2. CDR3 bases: TGTGCCAGTAGTATCCTAGCGGGAGCCACCGGGGAGCTGTTTTTT. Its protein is CASSILAGATGELFF.